Following are 19 T cell receptor beta chains from one sample sequenced in a study of cytomegalovirus exposure and HLA in healthy donors. Vbeta (60) and Jbeta (13) primers were used in the PCR. Libraries were prepared by immunoSEQ multiplex PCR; TCRdb keeps only in-frame clonotypes and omits some of them. The sample records some 180,000 clones, 82% being singletons. Sequencing input: PBMCs. The receptors originated from a man aged 40-49 years in good health and CMV-seronegative.

A note on this clone: The junction shows a germline mismatch at one end, possibly a read error. Different DNA sequences within this sample yield the same CDR3. This chain connects TRBV19 to TRBJ2-1, with a possible D match to TRBD2 (5 bases). The CDR3 covers 16 residues. Germline CDR1 and CDR2: LNHDA and SQIVND (reference sequence). The CDR3 sequence is CASSIDPVTKANEQFF. CDR3 coding DNA: TGTGCTAGTAGTATAGATCCTGTGACTAAGGCCAATGAGCAGTTCTTC.

The rearrangement joins TRBV2 to TRBJ2-5, with D possibly matching TRBD1 (6 bases). The ends were cut back, 7 bases at V and 3 bases at J, with 15 bases in the middle. Germline V gene lookup returns CDR1 SNHLY and CDR2 FYNNEI. There are 14 residues in the CDR3. This CDR3 reads CASTEQGMKETQYF. CDR3 nucleotide sequence: TGTGCCAGCACAGAACAGGGTATGAAAGAGACCCAGTACTTC.

The rearrangement uses TRBV7-2 and TRBJ1-2; no firm D call. The CDR3 extends over 14 amino acids. Between the trimmed V and J ends, which lost 5 bases and 2 bases, there was a span of 12 bases. Germline V gene data show CDR1 as SGHTA and CDR2 as FQGNSA. The CDR3 reads CASSPSSGNYGYTF. CDR3 DNA: TGTGCCAGCAGCCCCTCTTCGGGGAACTATGGCTACACCTTC. The full variable domain, in which reference TRBV7-2 and TRBJ1-2 provide the parts outside the CDR3, is GAGVSQSPSNKVTEKGKDVELRCDPISGHTALYWYRQSLGQGLEFLIYFQGNSAPDKSGLPSDRFSAERTGGSVSTLTIQRTQQEDSAVYLCASSPSSGNYGYTFGSGTRLTVV.

This clone was recorded only once. The genes are TRBV4-1 and TRBJ1-2; 8 bases match TRBD1. V dropped 0 bases and J dropped 7; count of bases not matched to a gene: 16. Germline CDR1 reads MGHRA; CDR2 reads YSYEKL. The CDR3 length is 18 residues. The CDR3 DNA is TGCGCCAGCAGCCAAGAAGTTGGGGGGACAGGTTTGGTTGGTGGCTACACCTTC. Protein: CASSQEVGGTGLVGGYTF.

The chain is built from TRBV5-8 and TRBJ1-6, with TRBD1 matching 7 bases. The CDR3 consists of 15 residues. V was pared by 2 bases and J by 8 bases, with 7 bases of the junction left unmatched. Germline-derived CDR1 and CDR2 are SGHTS and YDEGEE. This CDR3 is CASSFRETGHSPLHF. The CDR3 DNA reads as TGTGCCAGCAGCTTTCGCGAGACAGGGCATTCACCCCTCCACTTT.

V gene TRBV5-4 combines with J gene TRBJ2-3; tentative D call: TRBD2 (7 bases). CDR3 length: 14 amino acids. Trimming shortened V by 7 bases and J by 3 bases, and 15 bases separated the two germline ends. Germline V gene lookup returns CDR1 SGHNT and CDR2 YYREEE (reference sequence). Written as DNA, the CDR3 is TGTGCCAGCCCCTTGGGAGGGGGAACAGATACGCAGTATTTT. Amino acid sequence: CASPLGGGTDTQYF.

The table lists this clone with a count of one. The chain uses TRBV30 and TRBJ1-1; D might be TRBD1 (5 bases). From germline, CDR1 is GTSNPN and CDR2 SVGIG (reference sequence). This CDR3 has 12 amino acids. The V gene lost 4 bases and the J gene lost 5 bases, with 11 bases spanning the gap. CDR3 loop: CAWNTGRTEAFF. The CDR3 bases are TGTGCCTGGAATACAGGTCGAACTGAAGCTTTCTTT.

This clone was observed a few times. The rearrangement uses TRBV7-9 and TRBJ1-6; the D is unclear. The ends were cut back, 5 bases at V and 4 bases at J, with 3 bases in the middle. This CDR3 is 12 amino acids long. Germline loops: CDR1 SEHNR, CDR2 FQNEAQ (reference sequence). The CDR3 coding sequence is TGTGCCAGCAGCCAATATAATTCACCCCTCCACTTT. It codes for CASSQYNSPLHF.

V is TRBV30 and J is TRBJ1-6, with D uncertain. Trimming left V 5 bases short and J 4 bases short, with 18 bases between. CDR1 is GTSNPN and CDR2 is SVGIG in the germline V gene (reference sequence). The CDR3 runs 16 residues. The CDR3 coding sequence is TGTGCCTGGCTACCCCTCGAGAGGGCTTATAATTCACCCCTCCACTTT. Its protein product is CAWLPLERAYNSPLHF.

The chain combines TRBV11-2 with TRBJ2-7; 14 bases agree with TRBD2. The trim removed 5 bases at V and 6 bases at J, leaving 9 bases unmatched. The germline CDR1 and CDR2 sequences are SGHAT and FQNNGV. The CDR3 loop spans 16 amino acids. CDR3 amino acids: CASSLRGTSGSSEQYF. DNA for the CDR3: TGTGCCAGCAGCCTAAGGGGGACTAGCGGGAGCAGCGAGCAGTACTTC.

The chain combines TRBV7-2 with TRBJ2-7; TRBD2 agrees at 7 bases. This CDR3 region has 14 residues. V lost 5 bases to trimming and J lost 3 bases; unmatched junction nucleotides: 7. Germline CDR1 SGHTA, CDR2 FQGNSA. Written as DNA, the CDR3 is TGTGCCAGCAGCCACCCGGGACTAAACTACGAGCAGTACTTC. Its protein product is CASSHPGLNYEQYF.

The chain recombines TRBV5-1 with TRBJ2-5; weak D call: TRBD1 (6 bases). CDR1 is SGHRS and CDR2 is YFSETQ in the germline V gene. The CDR3 runs to 14 residues. The germline V and J ends were trimmed by 3 bases and 1 base, with 10 bases remaining between them. The CDR3, as DNA: TGCGCCAGCAGCTCGGGACATGGCCAAGAGACCCAGTACTTC. It encodes CASSSGHGQETQYF. The full variable domain, its missing parts supplied by reference TRBV5-1 and TRBJ2-5, is KAGVTQTPRYLIKTRGQQVTLSCSPISGHRSVSWYQQTPGQGLQFLFEYFSETQRNKGNFPGRFSGRQFSNSRSEMNVSTLELGDSALYLCASSSGHGQETQYFGPGTRLLVL.

J is TRBJ2-3 and V is TRBV18, with no clear D. The CDR3 runs 15 residues. Germline CDR1 KGHSH, CDR2 LQKENI. V shed 3 bases and J shed 1 base, with 11 bases lying between them. In DNA form, the CDR3 reads TGTGCCAGCTCACCTTCCGGGTGGGGCACAGATACGCAGTATTTT. Translated, it gives CASSPSGWGTDTQYF.

V is TRBV5-4 and J is TRBJ1-2; weak D call: TRBD1 (6 bases). Trimming took off 4 bases at V and 2 bases at J, with 18 bases between the two ends. Germline loops: CDR1 SGHNT, CDR2 YYREEE (reference sequence). This CDR3 spans 16 amino acids. CDR3 in amino acids: CASSPPKARGNYGYTF. CDR3 bases: TGTGCCAGCAGCCCCCCAAAAGCAAGGGGGAACTATGGCTACACCTTC. Supplemented by reference TRBV5-4 and TRBJ1-2, the full variable domain reads ETGVTQSPTHLIKTRGQQVTLRCSSQSGHNTVSWYQQALGQGPQFIFQYYREEENGRGNFPPRFSGLQFPNYSSELNVNALELDDSALYLCASSPPKARGNYGYTFGSGTRLTVV.

V gene TRBV5-5 combines with J gene TRBJ2-5, with 8 nucleotides matching TRBD2. The CDR3 loop spans 14 amino acids. V lost 0 bases and J lost 5; bases outside the gene matches: 3. CDR1 and CDR2 from the germline V gene are SGHKS and YYEKEE (reference sequence). This CDR3 reads CASSLDPGGETQYF. The CDR3 bases are TGTGCCAGCAGCTTGGACCCGGGAGGGGAGACCCAGTACTTC.

The gene calls are TRBV6-6 and TRBJ2-2; no definite D call. The CDR3 totals 12 residues. Per germline, CDR1 MNHNY and CDR2 SVGAGI (reference sequence). V was trimmed by 6 bases and J by 7 bases, leaving 9 bases between them. This CDR3 is CASSRAGGELFF. The CDR3 DNA follows: TGTGCCAGCAGCCGAGCCGGCGGGGAGCTGTTTTTT.

The chain couples TRBV7-2 to TRBJ2-7; TRBD2 agrees at 10 bases. The germline V gene has CDR1 SGHTA and CDR2 FQGNSA. V lost 5 bases and J lost 3; bases outside the gene matches: 7. The CDR3 has 15 amino acids. The CDR3 DNA reads TGTGCCAGCAGCCGCAGCGGGGGGGGGAACTACGAGCAGTACTTC. This codes for CASSRSGGGNYEQYF.

The V gene is TRBV5-5, the J gene TRBJ2-7, with D unresolved. V lost 0 bases, J lost 2 bases, and 15 bases lay in between. Germline loops: CDR1 SGHKS, CDR2 YYEKEE (reference sequence). CDR3 length equals 16 residues. CDR3 in amino acids: CASSLGQSFSTYEQYF. In DNA, the CDR3 is TGTGCCAGCAGCTTGGGGCAGTCCTTCAGTACCTACGAGCAGTACTTC.

Comment on this clone: Other DNA sequences in this sample translate to the same CDR3. This chain uses TRBV27 with TRBJ1-5, with a possible D match to TRBD1 (5 bases). V lost 6 bases to trimming and J lost 4 bases, with 13 bases between them. Per germline, CDR1 MNHEY and CDR2 SMNVEV (reference sequence). The length of the CDR3 is 14 residues. The CDR3 protein is CASSLWSGNQPQHF. Here the CDR3 DNA reads TGTGCCAGCAGCCTATGGTCAGGGAATCAGCCCCAGCATTTT.